The entry that follows covers one TCR beta chain sequence. Its antigen remains unknown. This record belongs to a study of shared clonotypes between healthy human individuals. Profiling relied on immunoSEQ multiplex PCR, and the TCRdb table lists in-frame clones only, not all of them. The sample holds roughly 1.5 million clones, 98% seen once. Researchers partitioned CD4+ cells into CD45RA+ naive and CD45RA-negative memory subsets. The CDR3 contains 14 residues. The trim removed 4 bases at V and 2 bases at J, leaving 4 bases unmatched. CDR1 and CDR2 from the germline V gene are SGHTA and FQGNSA. General study points: Estimated richness values were generally larger in naive subsets than in memory subsets. For naive CD4 cells, 4% to 6% of clonotypes were shared across four donors.

This clonotype was obtained from a man aged 30 to 45 in good health. The gene calls are TRBV7-2 and TRBJ2-7; 8 nucleotides agree with TRBD1. Sequenced: naive CD4+ T cells sorted from blood. The subset is: CD45RA+ positively selected. The CDR3 loop is CASSSTGVPYEQYF. In DNA, the CDR3 is TGTGCCAGCAGCTCGACAGGGGTCCCCTACGAGCAGTACTTC.